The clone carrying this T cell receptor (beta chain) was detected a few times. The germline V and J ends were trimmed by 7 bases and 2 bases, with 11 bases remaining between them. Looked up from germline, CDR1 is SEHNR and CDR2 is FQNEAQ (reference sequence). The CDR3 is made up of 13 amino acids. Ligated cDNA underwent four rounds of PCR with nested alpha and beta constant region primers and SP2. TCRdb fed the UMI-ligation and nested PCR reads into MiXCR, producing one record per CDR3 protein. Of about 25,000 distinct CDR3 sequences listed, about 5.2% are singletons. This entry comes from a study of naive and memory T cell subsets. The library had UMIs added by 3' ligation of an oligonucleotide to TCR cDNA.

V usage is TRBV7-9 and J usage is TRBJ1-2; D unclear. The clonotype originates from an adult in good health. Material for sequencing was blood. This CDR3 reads CASTSAVNYGYTF. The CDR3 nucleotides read TGTGCCAGCACTTCGGCGGTAAACTATGGCTACACCTTC.